This TCR beta chain is drawn from a study of early T cells in non-severe SARS-CoV-2 infection. Background on the study: From unsorted whole blood, bulk RNA was sequenced, and the chains remained unpaired. Study conclusions and caveats: Reliance on VDJdb matching favored anti-spike CD8 responses; private and CD4 specificities were missed.

Each cDNA molecule carried a unique molecular identifier. TCRdb fed the 5' RACE reads into MiXCR, producing one record per CDR3 protein. The sample lists about 45,000 distinct CDR3 sequences; around a tenth were seen once. The table lists this clonotype with many counts. What it binds is unknown. The germline V and J ends were trimmed by 8 bases and 2 bases, with 19 bases remaining between them. CDR3 length equals 15 residues. This clonotype originated in an adult who was a healthcare worker with PCR-confirmed SARS-CoV-2 infection or an uninfected control (not recorded which). The material sequenced was whole blood. The V call is TRBV23-1, the J call TRBJ2-7, with a weak D call TRBD1 (6 bases). TRBV23-1 is assigned to the ORF class and has an uncertain function. This CDR3 reads CASATYGQPTYEQYF. The CDR3 region has the DNA TGCGCCAGCGCAACCTATGGACAGCCAACCTACGAGCAGTACTTC.